What follows are 18 T cell receptor beta chains derived from one specimen sequenced in a study of shared clonotypes between healthy human individuals. TCRdb's table, derived via immunoSEQ multiplex PCR, lists solely in-frame clones and lacks some. Here the sample spans 630,000 or so clones, 95% to 98% being singletons. Positively selected for CCR7, the CD45RO-negative cells used as naive CD8 cells excluded terminally differentiated effector memory CD45RA+ cells. The material sequenced was naive CD8+ T cells sorted from blood. The receptors were gathered from a man aged 25-45 years in good health.

V usage is TRBV29-1 and J usage is TRBJ2-2, with 10 bases fitting TRBD2. There are 15 residues in the CDR3. V gave up 2 bases and J gave up 8 bases; unmatched junction bases: 8. Per germline, CDR1 SQVTM and CDR2 ANQGSEA. CDR3 sequence: CSVESEREGRGELFF. As DNA, the CDR3 is TGCAGCGTTGAATCGGAGCGGGAGGGCCGGGGGGAGCTGTTTTTT.

V gene TRBV7-6 combines with J gene TRBJ2-1; 10 nucleotides line up with TRBD2. Germline V gene lookup returns CDR1 SGHVS and CDR2 FNYEAQ. Trimming at V came to 3 bases and at J to 9 bases, leaving 8 bases not matched to a gene. CDR3 length equals 15 residues. In nucleotides, the CDR3 is TGTGCCAGCAGCTTTATGTCTAGCGGGAGTGTTGAGCAGTTCTTC. This codes for CASSFMSSGSVEQFF.

The V and J genes are TRBV14 and TRBJ1-1; possibly TRBD1 for D (5 bases). Germline values: CDR1 SGHDN, CDR2 FVKESK. This CDR3 has 14 amino acids. Trimming pared 4 bases from V and 6 bases from J, leaving 15 bases between. The CDR3 loop reads CASSLFWGDAEAFF. CDR3 bases: TGTGCCAGCAGCCTCTTCTGGGGGGACGCTGAAGCTTTCTTT.

The gene calls are TRBV2 and TRBJ2-3, with TRBD2 matching over 11 bases. The CDR3 spans 19 residues. Germline lookup yields CDR1 SNHLY and CDR2 FYNNEI. V was pared by 3 bases and J by 0 bases, with 11 bases of the junction left unmatched. The CDR3 is CASSDEGSGREFSTDTQYF. Written as DNA, the CDR3 is TGTGCCAGCAGTGACGAAGGTAGCGGGAGGGAATTCAGCACAGATACGCAGTATTTT. The variable domain in full, completed from reference TRBV2 and TRBJ2-3, reads EPEVTQTPSHQVTQMGQEVILRCVPISNHLYFYWYRQILGQKVEFLVSFYNNEISEKSEIFDDQFSVERPDGSNFTLKIRSTKLEDSAMYFCASSDEGSGREFSTDTQYFGPGTRLTVL.

This chain uses TRBV7-2 with TRBJ2-3, with D unclear. Germline-derived CDR1 and CDR2 are SGHTA and FQGNSA. Trimming stripped 5 bases from V and 5 bases from J, with 8 bases between. The CDR3 has 12 residues. The CDR3 DNA sequence: TGTGCCAGCAGCCCCGCCGGAGATACGCAGTATTTT. This encodes CASSPAGDTQYF.

The gene calls are TRBV6-5 and TRBJ2-7; weak D call: TRBD2 (6 bases). V was cut by 6 bases and J by 5 bases, with 20 bases left in between. Germline CDR1 and CDR2: MNHEY and SVGAGI. This CDR3 is 15 amino acids long. CDR3 coding DNA: TGTGCCAGCAGGGGTATTGGGGGGATTTTTGACGAGCAGTACTTC. Translation gives CASRGIGGIFDEQYF.

The chain employs TRBV4-1 and TRBJ2-7, with 8 positions matching TRBD1. V gave up 4 bases and J gave up 3 bases; unmatched junction bases: 8. CDR1 is MGHRA and CDR2 is YSYEKL in the germline V gene. The CDR3 runs to 15 residues. CDR3 in DNA: TGCGCCAGCAGCCCGACAGGGGTAGAGGTCTACGAGCAGTACTTC. This encodes CASSPTGVEVYEQYF.

V and J are TRBV14 and TRBJ2-2; D possibly corresponds to TRBD1 (6 bases). This CDR3 region has 16 residues. The V end was cut by 5 bases, the J end by 8 bases, with 21 bases between. Per germline, CDR1 SGHDN and CDR2 FVKESK. For the CDR3, the DNA is TGTGCCAGCAGCACAAGGCTCGGGACACTCCGTGGGGAGCTGTTTTTT. Translating gives CASSTRLGTLRGELFF.

The V call is TRBV27, the J call TRBJ1-2; D is ambiguous. CDR3 length equals 18 residues. Germline lookup yields CDR1 MNHEY and CDR2 SMNVEV (reference sequence). Trimming stripped 0 bases from V and 0 bases from J, with 17 bases between. CDR3 bases: TGTGCCAGCAGTTTATCAGCAGGTACTCTACAACCTAACTATGGCTACACCTTC. Translating gives CASSLSAGTLQPNYGYTF.

V is TRBV2 and J is TRBJ1-1; a possible D gene is TRBD1 (6 bases). Trimming pared 6 bases from V and 7 bases from J, leaving 12 bases between. There are 12 residues in the CDR3. Germline V gives CDR1 SNHLY, CDR2 FYNNEI. The CDR3 reads CASSPRTVEAFF. In DNA form, the CDR3 reads TGTGCCAGCAGCCCACGGACAGTTGAAGCTTTCTTT.

The rearrangement joins TRBV27 to TRBJ2-7; TRBD1 matches 8 bases. Germline V gene lookup returns CDR1 MNHEY and CDR2 SMNVEV (reference sequence). The CDR3 is made up of 14 amino acids. The V and J ends lost 3 bases and 2 bases, in that order; junction bases with no gene match: 3. In DNA, the CDR3 is TGTGCCAGCAGTTTGGGGGACAGGCCCTACGAGCAGTACTTC. As protein: CASSLGDRPYEQYF.

V is TRBV7-9 and J is TRBJ2-5; TRBD2 matches at 8 bases. The CDR3 is made up of 16 amino acids. V shed 8 bases and J 10 bases; nucleotides not matched to a gene: 21. Per the germline V gene, CDR1 is SEHNR and CDR2 is FQNEAQ (reference sequence). The CDR3 coding sequence is TGTGCCAGCGCCACTTCGGTACGGGGACTAGACCCCGACCAGTACTTC. Its translation: CASATSVRGLDPDQYF.

The V gene is TRBV7-9, the J gene TRBJ2-1; D might be TRBD2 (5 bases). V was trimmed by 5 bases and J by 1 base, leaving 9 bases between them. Per the germline V gene, CDR1 is SEHNR and CDR2 is FQNEAQ (reference sequence). The CDR3 runs to 14 residues. CDR3 region: CASSRTESYNEQFF. The CDR3 bases are TGTGCCAGCAGCAGGACTGAGTCCTACAATGAGCAGTTCTTC.

The V call is TRBV19, the J call TRBJ2-1; 8 bases line up with TRBD1. CDR1 and CDR2 (germline): LNHDA, SQIVND (reference sequence). V gave up 7 bases and J gave up 4 bases; unmatched junction bases: 9. This CDR3 spans 15 amino acids. CDR3 in DNA: TGTGCCAGTAATGTGGCGGGACAGGATTACAATGAGCAGTTCTTC. Translation: CASNVAGQDYNEQFF.

The gene calls are TRBV25-1 and TRBJ1-1, with D unresolved. The V and J ends lost 1 base and 1 base respectively, with 4 bases between them. CDR1 MGHDK and CDR2 SYGVNS come from the germline V gene. The length of the CDR3 is 13 residues. DNA of the CDR3: TGTGCCAGCAGTGAATCATGGAACACTGAAGCTTTCTTT. It encodes CASSESWNTEAFF.

About this clone itself: At the DNA level, this CDR3 is encoded by other sequences in the same sample as well. The V call is TRBV27, the J call TRBJ2-2; no definite D call. The length of the CDR3 is 13 residues. Per the germline V gene, CDR1 is MNHEY and CDR2 is SMNVEV (reference sequence). Trimming removed 5 bases at V and 4 bases at J, with 8 bases between. The CDR3 bases are TGTGCCAGCAGTCCTCGGCGCACCGGGGAGCTGTTTTTT. Amino acid sequence: CASSPRRTGELFF.

The chain employs TRBV5-4 and TRBJ2-1; 11 bases are shared with TRBD2. V shed 3 bases and J 0 bases; nucleotides not matched to a gene: 5. CDR3 length equals 17 residues. Per the germline V gene, CDR1 is SGHNT and CDR2 is YYREEE (reference sequence). CDR3 bases: TGTGCCAGCAGCTACGATACTAGCGGGAGCTCCTACAATGAGCAGTTCTTC. This sequence encodes CASSYDTSGSSYNEQFF.

V is TRBV6-4 and J is TRBJ2-1; 11 nucleotides line up with TRBD2. The CDR3 contains 13 residues. V was clipped by 5 bases and J by 9 bases; unmatched bases: 3. Per the germline V gene, CDR1 is MRHNA and CDR2 is SNTAGT. DNA for the CDR3: TGTGCCAGCAGTCAACTAGCGGGAGTTGAGCAGTTCTTC. Its translation: CASSQLAGVEQFF.